By sample share, the clone carrying this TCR beta chain is medium-sized. The antigen remains undetermined. Documented time point: week 23, last vaccination. Every vaccination contained 300 ug of the mutant IDH1 20-mer peptide and was paired with topical imiquimod. The source of the sample is a study of a mutant IDH1 vaccine in newly diagnosed glioma. Across the whole study: Beginning 4-6 weeks after radiotherapy alone, or with temozolomide cycles, vaccination took place. Patients' prior therapy spanned radiotherapy, temozolomide, or both; most underwent both.

The repertoire was sequenced with immunoSEQ multiplex PCR; TCRdb's copy has only in-frame clones and lacks some. The data contain some 28,000 clones, roughly 80% of them seen just once; the ten biggest clones take up over 15%. The source was PBMCs, collected from a glioma patient whose treatment included an IDH1 peptide vaccine. The receptor's source is a woman aged 30 to 39 with glioma.

The DNA for the CDR3 is TGTGCCAGCAGCCATAAGGGTCGGCCTGAGCAGTTCTTC. Residues: CASSHKGRPEQFF. The rearrangement joins TRBV13 to TRBJ2-1; the D is unclear. Germline V gives CDR1 PRHDT, CDR2 FYEKMQ (reference sequence). Trimming removed 5 bases from V and 9 bases from J, with 14 bases in between. The CDR3 consists of 13 residues. Complete variable domain (other parts from reference TRBV13 and TRBJ2-1): AAGVIQSPRHLIKEKRETATLKCYPIPRHDTVYWYQQGPGQDPQFLISFYEKMQSDKGSIPDRFSAQQFSDYHSELNMSSLELGDSALYFCASSHKGRPEQFFGPGTRLTVL.